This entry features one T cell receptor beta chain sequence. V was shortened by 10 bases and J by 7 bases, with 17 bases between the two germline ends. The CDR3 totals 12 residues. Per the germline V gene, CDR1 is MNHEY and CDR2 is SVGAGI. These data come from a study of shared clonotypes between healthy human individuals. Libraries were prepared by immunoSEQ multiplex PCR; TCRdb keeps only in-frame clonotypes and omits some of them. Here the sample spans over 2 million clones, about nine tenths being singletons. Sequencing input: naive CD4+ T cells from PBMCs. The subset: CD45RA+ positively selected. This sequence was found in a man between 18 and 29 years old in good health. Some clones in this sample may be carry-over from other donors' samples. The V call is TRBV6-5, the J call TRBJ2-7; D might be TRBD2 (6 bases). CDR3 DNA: TGTGCCACCAAGGATCGGGACTCTGAGCAGTACTTC. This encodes CATKDRDSEQYF.